These 14 T cell receptor beta chains were all obtained from the same sample, sequenced in a study of cytomegalovirus exposure and HLA in healthy donors. 13 Jbeta primers and 60 Vbeta primers were used for the PCR. Sequencing used immunoSEQ multiplex PCR; TCRdb keeps in-frame clones, though not all of them. The repertoire holds 120,000 to 150,000 clones, with 60% to 80% as singletons. Material for sequencing was PBMCs. Every receptor here comes from a woman between 25 and 40 years old in good health and CMV-seronegative.

V and J are TRBV5-1 and TRBJ2-5; TRBD1 aligns across 8 bases. Germline V gene sequence: CDR1 SGHRS, CDR2 YFSETQ. The CDR3 runs 14 residues. V gave up 3 bases and J gave up 7 bases; unmatched junction bases: 8. CDR3 nucleotide sequence: TGCGCCAGCAGCTCCCGACAGGGGTGGGGGACCCAGTACTTC. Translating gives CASSSRQGWGTQYF.

The chain uses TRBV5-6 and TRBJ2-1; 10 nucleotides agree with TRBD2. V was pared by 4 bases and J by 5 bases, with 3 bases of the junction left unmatched. The CDR3 length is 14 residues. Germline V gene lookup returns CDR1 SGHDT and CDR2 YYEEEE. The CDR3 sequence is CASSPGLAHNEQFF. DNA of the CDR3: TGTGCCAGCAGCCCGGGACTAGCGCACAATGAGCAGTTCTTC.

This sequence joins TRBV18 and TRBJ2-7; possibly TRBD1 for D (5 bases). The V and J ends lost 3 bases and 0 bases respectively, with 15 bases between them. CDR1 is KGHSH and CDR2 is LQKENI in the germline V gene. CDR3 size: 16 residues. Written as DNA, the CDR3 is TGTGCCAGCTCACCTAGGGAAGGACAACTCTCCTACGAGCAGTACGTC. Its protein is CASSPREGQLSYEQYV.

The rearrangement links TRBV2 to TRBJ2-7; 9 positions agree with TRBD1. V trimming: 6 bases; J trimming: 0 bases; junction bases outside the gene matches: 12. The V gene's germline CDR1 is SNHLY and CDR2 FYNNEI. This CDR3 spans 17 amino acids. The CDR3 region is CASSADRGLYLSYEQYF. The CDR3 nucleotides read TGTGCCAGCAGCGCGGACAGGGGCCTCTACCTCTCCTACGAGCAGTACTTC.

The rearrangement joins TRBV19 to TRBJ2-1, with TRBD2 matching 11 bases. The CDR3 has 18 amino acids. Germline lookup yields CDR1 LNHDA and CDR2 SQIVND (reference sequence). V was pared by 1 base and J by 5 bases, with 10 bases of the junction left unmatched. CDR3 residues: CASSIVVAGGGQNNEQFF. CDR3 bases: TGTGCCAGTAGTATAGTCGTAGCGGGGGGGGGTCAGAACAATGAGCAGTTCTTC. Combining the CDR3 with reference TRBV19 and TRBJ2-1 gives the whole variable domain DGGITQSPKYLFRKEGQNVTLSCEQNLNHDAMYWYRQDPGQGLRLIYYSQIVNDFQKGDIAEGYSVSREKKESFPLTVTSAQKNPTAFYLCASSIVVAGGGQNNEQFFGPGTRLTVL.

The rearrangement links TRBV29-1 to TRBJ2-5, with TRBD1 identical over 8 bases. V trimming: 7 bases; J trimming: 4 bases; junction bases outside the gene matches: 8. The CDR3 loop spans 13 amino acids. Germline V gene lookup returns CDR1 SQVTM and CDR2 ANQGSEA. In nucleotides, the CDR3 is TGCAGCGCCCACAGGGGGATGGGAGAGACCCAGTACTTC. Translated: CSAHRGMGETQYF.

The CDR3 bases are TGTGCCAGCAGCTTGTACGCTAGCGGGAGGCTTTATACGCAGTATTTT. It encodes CASSLYASGRLYTQYF. The chain carries TRBV11-2 and TRBJ2-3; 11 bases are shared with TRBD2. Germline assignment: CDR1 SGHAT and CDR2 FQNNGV. The trim removed 3 bases at V and 7 bases at J, leaving 9 bases unmatched. This CDR3 is built from 16 residues.

The genes are TRBV18 and TRBJ1-3; 8 bases align to TRBD1. The germline V gene has CDR1 KGHSH and CDR2 LQKENI. The length of the CDR3 is 16 residues. The V and J ends lost 5 bases and 2 bases, in that order; junction bases with no gene match: 8. CDR3: CASSWDRTRTGNTIYF. For the CDR3, the DNA is TGTGCCAGCTCATGGGACAGGACTCGTACTGGAAACACCATATATTTT.

The sample holds one count of this clone. V is TRBV30 and J is TRBJ2-3, with TRBD2 identical over 8 bases. Germline V lookup: CDR1 GTSNPN, CDR2 SVGIG (reference sequence). J gave up 1 base and V 2 bases, and 2 bases lay outside the gene matches. This CDR3 has 14 amino acids. The CDR3 DNA reads TGTGCCTGGAGTCCGACTAGCGGCACAGATACGCAGTATTTT. Its translation is CAWSPTSGTDTQYF. Filled out from reference TRBV30 and TRBJ2-3, the complete variable domain reads SQTIHQWPATLVQPVGSPLSLECTVEGTSNPNLYWYRQAAGRGLQLLFYSVGIGQISSEVPQNLSASRPQDRQFILSSKKLLLSDSGFYLCAWSPTSGTDTQYFGPGTRLTVL.

The V call is TRBV10-3, the J call TRBJ1-3; D ambiguous. The CDR3 consists of 14 residues. Trimming removed 6 bases at V and 0 bases at J, with 9 bases between. The germline V gene encodes CDR1 ENHRY and CDR2 SYGVKD. CDR3 DNA sequence: TGTGCCATCAGACAGCACGGCTCTGGAAACACCATATATTTT. Encoded protein: CAIRQHGSGNTIYF.

This clone was counted once. V is TRBV7-6 and J is TRBJ2-2; no reliable D call. CDR3 length: 13 residues. The germline CDR1 and CDR2 sequences are SGHVS and FNYEAQ. V shed 0 bases and J shed 4 bases, with 3 bases lying between them. The CDR3 protein is CASSLAATGELFF. The DNA for the CDR3 is TGTGCCAGCAGCTTAGCGGCCACCGGGGAGCTGTTTTTT.

The chain has TRBV25-1 and TRBJ2-2, with a tentative D call TRBD1 (6 bases). The germline CDR1 and CDR2 sequences are MGHDK and SYGVNS. The CDR3 extends over 14 amino acids. CDR3 residues: CGRHRETNTGELFF. For the CDR3, the DNA is TGTGGGCGTCACAGGGAAACGAACACCGGGGAGCTGTTTTTT.

The chain carries TRBV21-1 and TRBJ2-7; the DNA was not compared with TRBD1, the D call given in the table. TRBV21-1 is designated a pseudogene. The CDR3 has 14 residues. CDR3 in amino acids: CASSPRQGTYEQYV. The CDR3 DNA follows: TGTGCCAGCAGCCCCAGACAGGGGACCTACGAGCAGTACGTC.

The chain has TRBV29-1 and TRBJ2-4, with 7 bases lining up with TRBD1. Trimming removed 4 bases from V and 9 bases from J; junction bases left unmatched: 9. CDR3 length: 13 amino acids. Looked up from germline, CDR1 is SQVTM and CDR2 is ANQGSEA. The CDR3 here is CSVGVGAGGIQYF. The CDR3 nucleotides are TGCAGCGTTGGTGTAGGGGCAGGGGGCATTCAGTACTTC.